This TCR beta chain comes out of a study of PD-L1 blockade in urothelial cancer. The sample's time point: peripheral blood 6 weeks after treatment start. V was clipped by 8 bases and J by 2 bases; unmatched bases: 4. Germline V gives CDR1 MNHNS, CDR2 SASEGT. This CDR3 is 14 amino acids long. The assay was immunoSEQ multiplex PCR, and TCRdb's table has in-frame clones only and misses some. The repertoire holds approximately 28,000 clones, with 84% as singletons. The material sequenced was PBMCs, taken around atezolizumab (anti-PD-L1) treatment. The chain couples TRBV6-1 to TRBJ2-2, with 8 bases aligning to TRBD1. The source of this sequence is a man aged 70 or older with urothelial cancer. CDR3 region: CASSDRVNTGELFF. Here the CDR3 DNA reads TGTGCCAGCTCGGACAGGGTAAACACCGGGGAGCTGTTTTTT.